This T cell receptor (beta chain) stems from a study of post-analysis software for immune sequencing data. Study-wide results and limits: About 5 TRBV segments appeared more often in patients than in controls, and TRBV5-6, TRBV5-1 and TRBV20-1 were among these.

This clonotype was seen only a few times. The antigen is undetermined. This CDR3 has 15 amino acids. Trimming at V came to 6 bases and at J to 7 bases, leaving 10 bases not matched to a gene. The TCR beta cDNA libraries carried unique molecular identifiers. TCRdb called the PCR reads again in MiXCR, with one record for every CDR3 protein. The sample includes hundreds of thousands of distinct CDR3 sequences, roughly 27% of them seen just once. Sequenced sample: blood. The rearrangement uses TRBV12-3 or TRBV12-4 and TRBJ1-2; 11 bases are shared with TRBD1. This clonotype originated in a girl aged 10-17 years with multiple sclerosis. The CDR3 reads CASSQRTGGAVGYTF. As DNA, the CDR3 is TGTGCCAGCAGCCAGAGGACAGGGGGCGCGGTTGGCTACACCTTC.